The 15 T cell receptor beta chains presented below share a single source sample, sequenced in a study of CD8+ T cells in alopecia areata listed by TCRdb under 2018. Taken with the paper, the label for time point translates to: baseline before oral tofacitinib. Receptors were amplified or captured by the immunoSEQ multiplex PCR assay. To provide template for TCR sequencing, every sample had RNA extracted and reverse transcribed into cDNA. Drawn from immuneACCESS, this table holds only the in-frame rearrangements with V and J called that TCRdb kept. Clones are partly lost; checked studies trace under half to an unresolved V gene and leave the rest unexplained. The sample yields 250,000 or so clones; approximately 61% were counted once. 1% to 1.5% of the sample is in the top ten clones. The source was CD4+ T cells sorted from blood, collected at week 0. These receptors were collected from a human donor with alopecia areata.

The chain recombines TRBV27 with TRBJ2-3; D remains unclear. CDR1 and CDR2 from the germline V gene are MNHEY and SMNVEV (reference sequence). V was pared by 3 bases and J by 0 bases, with 7 bases between. The CDR3 consists of 14 residues. In nucleotides, the CDR3 is TGTGCCAGCAGTTTTACGCTCAGCACAGATACGCAGTATTTT. Amino acids: CASSFTLSTDTQYF.

This clone has only one observation. This chain connects TRBV4-3 to TRBJ1-1; no reliable D call. Looked up from germline, CDR1 is LGHNA and CDR2 is YSLEER. The CDR3 totals 15 residues. Trimming shortened V by 0 bases and J by 4 bases, and 12 bases separated the two germline ends. CDR3 DNA sequence: TGCGCCAGCAGCCAAGATTCCGGTGGTGGCACTGAAGCTTTCTTT. It codes for CASSQDSGGGTEAFF.

This chain uses TRBV30 with TRBJ1-2; tentatively, D is TRBD1 (5 bases). This CDR3 has 14 amino acids. Trimming stripped 0 bases from V and 8 bases from J, with 16 bases between. The germline V gene has CDR1 GTSNPN and CDR2 SVGIG (reference sequence). The CDR3 nucleotides are TGTGCCTGGAGTGTAAGCCCTGGACACGTCGGCTACACCTTC. This codes for CAWSVSPGHVGYTF.

In the case of this clone: Other DNA sequences in the sample encode the same CDR3. The V and J genes are TRBV11-1 and TRBJ2-5; D is ambiguous. CDR1 SGHAT and CDR2 FQDESV come from the germline V gene (reference sequence). Trimming pared 3 bases from V and 1 base from J, leaving 6 bases between. The CDR3 length is 13 residues. The CDR3 protein is CASSFGSQETQYF. CDR3 DNA: TGTGCCAGCAGCTTCGGTTCCCAAGAGACCCAGTACTTC.

V is TRBV7-9 and J is TRBJ2-5; TRBD2 matches at 9 bases. The CDR3 sequence is 14 residues long. Per the germline V gene, CDR1 is SEHNR and CDR2 is FQNEAQ (reference sequence). V lost 1 base to trimming and J lost 4 bases; unmatched junction nucleotides: 1. The CDR3: CASSLVSGGETQYF. CDR3 nucleotide sequence: TGTGCCAGCAGCTTAGTTAGCGGGGGAGAGACCCAGTACTTC.

The chain has TRBV7-2 and TRBJ2-3; TRBD2 matches at 9 bases. This CDR3 contains 16 residues. The germline V gene encodes CDR1 SGHTA and CDR2 FQGNSA. The V gene end was trimmed by 1 base and the J gene end by 2 bases; junction bases not matched to a gene: 4. Here the CDR3 reads CASSLGGLALTDTQYF. CDR3 nucleotide sequence: TGTGCCAGCAGCTTAGGGGGACTAGCCCTCACAGATACGCAGTATTTT.

This rearrangement joins TRBV7-2 to TRBJ2-7; 9 nucleotides match TRBD1. The length of the CDR3 is 15 residues. The germline CDR1 and CDR2 sequences are SGHTA and FQGNSA. V was pared by 5 bases and J by 1 base, with 6 bases of the junction left unmatched. The CDR3: CASSRSGTGSYEQYF. CDR3 nucleotides: TGTGCCAGCAGCCGTTCCGGGACAGGGTCCTACGAGCAGTACTTC.

Concerning this clone itself: An end of the junction differs from the germline gene, which may be a read error. The rearrangement uses TRBV7-7 and TRBJ2-3, with D perhaps TRBD2 (6 bases). Germline CDR1 is SSHAT and CDR2 is FNYEAQ (reference sequence). CDR3 length equals 14 residues. DNA of the CDR3: TGTGCTAGCAGCCTACGGGGGACCACAGATACGCAGTATTTT. Amino acid sequence: CASSLRGTTDTQYF.

This clone was seen only a few times. This rearrangement joins TRBV19 to TRBJ1-1; D is possibly TRBD1 (6 bases). The V gene lost 7 bases and the J gene lost 0 bases, with 15 bases spanning the gap. This CDR3 is 15 amino acids long. Germline assignment: CDR1 LNHDA and CDR2 SQIVND (reference sequence). The DNA for the CDR3 is TGTGCCAGTACGGCAGGGGCTCACATGAACACTGAAGCTTTCTTT. Translating gives CASTAGAHMNTEAFF.

This clone was detected a few times. This chain uses TRBV2 with TRBJ2-1, with D unresolved. The CDR3 has 13 residues. CDR1 and CDR2 (germline): SNHLY, FYNNEI. V lost 4 bases and J 4 bases, leaving 8 bases between the germline ends. The CDR3 region has the DNA TGTGCCAGCAGTGTCATAAGTTACAATGAGCAGTTCTTC. Amino acid sequence: CASSVISYNEQFF.

The chain combines TRBV9 with TRBJ2-3; D gene ambiguous. Trimming pared 0 bases from V and 0 bases from J, leaving 8 bases between. Per germline, CDR1 SGDLS and CDR2 YYNGEE. This CDR3 comprises 15 residues. Here the CDR3 reads CASSVGQTSTDTQYF. The DNA of the CDR3 is TGTGCCAGCAGCGTAGGGCAGACAAGCACAGATACGCAGTATTTT.

The V call is TRBV7-3, the J call TRBJ2-5, with 9 bases matching TRBD1. CDR3 length equals 16 residues. Germline V gene data show CDR1 as SGHTA and CDR2 as FQGTGA. The ends lost 5 bases at V and 4 bases at J; junction bases unmatched: 11. The CDR3 spells CASSPSPGTGLETQYF. The CDR3 region has the DNA TGTGCCAGCAGCCCGAGCCCCGGGACAGGGCTAGAGACCCAGTACTTC. The variable domain in full, with the rest retrieved from reference TRBV7-3 and TRBJ2-5, is GAGVSQTPSNKVTEKGKYVELRCDPISGHTALYWYRQSLGQGPEFLIYFQGTGAADDSGLPNDRFFAVRPEGSVSTLKIQRTERGDSAVYLCASSPSPGTGLETQYFGPGTRLLVL.

This chain connects TRBV30 to TRBJ1-2; D is unresolved. V lost 4 bases to trimming and J lost 2 bases, with 11 bases between them. The CDR3 is 13 residues long. The germline CDR1 and CDR2 sequences are GTSNPN and SVGIG (reference sequence). The CDR3 is CAWTPQYNYGYTF. The CDR3 region has the DNA TGTGCCTGGACACCTCAATACAACTATGGCTACACCTTC.

V and J are TRBV7-9 and TRBJ1-6, with D uncertain. The CDR3 runs 18 residues. Trimming left V 3 bases short and J 3 bases short, with 18 bases between. Germline V CDR1 and CDR2: SEHNR, FQNEAQ (reference sequence). CDR3 protein: CASSFPRGIGSYNSPLHF. CDR3 bases: TGTGCCAGCAGCTTTCCCCGTGGAATTGGAAGCTATAATTCACCCCTCCACTTT.

This chain connects TRBV7-9 to TRBJ2-3; possibly TRBD2 for D (5 bases). The CDR3 totals 16 residues. From germline, CDR1 is SEHNR and CDR2 FQNEAQ (reference sequence). Trimming removed 3 bases at V and 0 bases at J, with 13 bases between. The CDR3 region is CASSFGVVISTDTQYF. CDR3 coding DNA: TGTGCCAGCAGCTTCGGGGTAGTGATTAGCACAGATACGCAGTATTTT.